This section outlines one TCR beta chain sequence together with its context. Study processing details: Reference gene primer amplification yielded estimated nucleated cell counts. Only in-frame clones appear in the TCRdb table, and some are missing; sequencing was by immunoSEQ multiplex PCR. V, J and clone size are those of that table, while D and trimming were read from the DNA. Found here are roughly 250,000 clones, 70% to 90% of them singletons; the top ten hold approximately 4.2%. These data are taken from a study of blood T cell repertoires in COVID-19. In the study overall: Whether acute or convalescent, the COVID-19 samples came from the United States, Italy and Spain. Nucleic acid was either cDNA or gDNA, and it came from T cells, B-cell-depleted T cells, or PBMCs.

Two negative PCRs, clearance, or symptom resolution were required of recovered Cohort 3 donors. Germline assignment: CDR1 MNHEY and CDR2 SMNVEV (reference sequence). This CDR3 spans 17 amino acids. After removal of 2 bases from V and 5 bases from J, the junction contained 9 bases not matched to a gene. This clonotype originated in a woman under 40 who had recovered from COVID-19. The sample taken for sequencing was PBMCs or T cells enriched from blood (not recorded which). This chain uses TRBV27 with TRBJ2-2, with 9 bases aligning to TRBD1. The CDR3, as DNA: TGTGCCAGCAGTTTAGCCGGGACAGGGCTTTCGACCGGGGAGCTGTTTTTT. Encoded protein: CASSLAGTGLSTGELFF.